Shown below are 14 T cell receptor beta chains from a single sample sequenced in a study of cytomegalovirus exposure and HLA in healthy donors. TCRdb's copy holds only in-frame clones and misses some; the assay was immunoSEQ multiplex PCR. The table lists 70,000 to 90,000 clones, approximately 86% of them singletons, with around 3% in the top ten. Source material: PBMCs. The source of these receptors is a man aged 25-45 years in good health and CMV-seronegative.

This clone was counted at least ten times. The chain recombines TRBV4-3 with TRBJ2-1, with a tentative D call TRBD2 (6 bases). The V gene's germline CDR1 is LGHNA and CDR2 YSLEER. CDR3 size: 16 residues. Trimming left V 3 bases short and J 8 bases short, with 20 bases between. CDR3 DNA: TGCGCCAGCAGCCAGGAAGTAGCGGACCCTTACGATGAGCAGTTCTTC. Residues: CASSQEVADPYDEQFF.

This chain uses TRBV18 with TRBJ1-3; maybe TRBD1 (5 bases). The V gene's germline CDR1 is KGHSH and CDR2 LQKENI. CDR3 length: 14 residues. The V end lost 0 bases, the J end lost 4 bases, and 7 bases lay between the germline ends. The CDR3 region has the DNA TGTGCCAGCTCACCACCGGGGCCCGGAAACACCATATATTTT. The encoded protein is CASSPPGPGNTIYF. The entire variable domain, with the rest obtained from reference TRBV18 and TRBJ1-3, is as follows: NAGVMQNPRHLVRRRGQEARLRCSPMKGHSHVYWYRQLPEEGLKFMVYLQKENIIDESGMPKERFSAEFPKEGPSILRIQQVVRGDSAAYFCASSPPGPGNTIYFGEGSWLTVV.

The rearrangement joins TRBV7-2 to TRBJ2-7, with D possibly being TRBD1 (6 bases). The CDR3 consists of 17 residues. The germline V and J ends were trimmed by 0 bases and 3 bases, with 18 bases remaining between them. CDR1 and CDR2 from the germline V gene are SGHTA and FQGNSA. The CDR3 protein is CASSLAGTPVQFYEQYF. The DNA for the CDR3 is TGTGCCAGCAGCTTAGCCGGGACACCAGTCCAATTCTACGAGCAGTACTTC.

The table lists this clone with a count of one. The CDR3 region has the DNA TGTGCCAGCAGCTTAGAGGGCAGGGGGCCAAATGAGCAGTTCTTC. It specifies CASSLEGRGPNEQFF. The chain has TRBV7-8 and TRBJ2-1, with 8 positions matching TRBD1. Germline CDR1 reads SGHVS; CDR2 reads FQNEAQ. The CDR3 consists of 15 residues. V was clipped by 1 base and J by 7 bases; unmatched bases: 6.

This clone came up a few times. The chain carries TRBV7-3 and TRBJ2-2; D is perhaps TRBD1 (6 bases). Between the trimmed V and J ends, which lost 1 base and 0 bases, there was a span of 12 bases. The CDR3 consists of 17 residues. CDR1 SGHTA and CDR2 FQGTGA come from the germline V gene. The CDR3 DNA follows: TGTGCCAGCAGCTTAATGGGGGCTAGTTCGAACACCGGGGAGCTGTTTTTT. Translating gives CASSLMGASSNTGELFF.

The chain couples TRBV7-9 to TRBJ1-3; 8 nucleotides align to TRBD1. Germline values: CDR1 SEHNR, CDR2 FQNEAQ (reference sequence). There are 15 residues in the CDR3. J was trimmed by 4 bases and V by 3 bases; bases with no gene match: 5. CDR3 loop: CASSFAGGAGNTIYF. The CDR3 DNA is TGTGCCAGCAGCTTTGCAGGGGGCGCAGGAAACACCATATATTTT.

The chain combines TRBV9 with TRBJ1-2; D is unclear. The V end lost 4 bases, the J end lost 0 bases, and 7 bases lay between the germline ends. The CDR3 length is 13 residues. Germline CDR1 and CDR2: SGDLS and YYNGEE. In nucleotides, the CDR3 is TGTGCCAGCAGCCGGGGTTCTAACTATGGCTACACCTTC. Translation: CASSRGSNYGYTF.

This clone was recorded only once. CDR3 nucleotide sequence: TGTGCCAGCAAGGGGGACACCTCGTACTTCTACGAGCAGTACTTC. Its protein product is CASKGDTSYFYEQYF. The chain employs TRBV28 and TRBJ2-7; a weak D match, TRBD1 (6 bases). The CDR3 is 15 residues long. V lost 7 bases, J lost 3 bases, and 19 bases lay in between. Germline-derived CDR1 and CDR2 are MDHEN and SYDVKM.

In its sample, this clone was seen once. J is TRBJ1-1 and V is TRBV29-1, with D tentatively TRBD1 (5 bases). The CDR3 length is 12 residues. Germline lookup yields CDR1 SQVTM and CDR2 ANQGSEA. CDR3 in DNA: TGCGCCGTCCAGGGTAAGCCCCGTGGGGCTTTCTTT. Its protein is CAVQGKPRGAFF.

The DNA for the CDR3 is TGCGCCAGCAGCCTGCGGGGGGACGATGGCTACACCTTC. This encodes CASSLRGDDGYTF. The rearrangement links TRBV5-1 to TRBJ1-2, with D tentatively TRBD1 (5 bases). Germline assignment: CDR1 SGHRS and CDR2 YFSETQ. Trimming shortened V by 4 bases and J by 6 bases, and 13 bases separated the two germline ends. The CDR3 loop spans 13 amino acids.

The CDR3 loop is CAISVGLAGGLDEQFF. DNA of the CDR3: TGTGCCATCAGTGTCGGACTAGCGGGAGGGTTGGATGAGCAGTTCTTC. J is TRBJ2-1 and V is TRBV10-3; 15 bases fit TRBD2. V trimming: 4 bases; J trimming: 8 bases; junction bases outside the gene matches: 6. Germline lookup yields CDR1 ENHRY and CDR2 SYGVKD. The CDR3 loop spans 16 amino acids.

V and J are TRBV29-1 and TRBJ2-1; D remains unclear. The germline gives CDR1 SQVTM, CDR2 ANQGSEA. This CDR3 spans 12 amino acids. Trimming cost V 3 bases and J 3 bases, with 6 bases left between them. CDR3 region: CSVDSGYNEQFF. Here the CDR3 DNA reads TGCAGCGTTGACTCAGGCTACAATGAGCAGTTCTTC.

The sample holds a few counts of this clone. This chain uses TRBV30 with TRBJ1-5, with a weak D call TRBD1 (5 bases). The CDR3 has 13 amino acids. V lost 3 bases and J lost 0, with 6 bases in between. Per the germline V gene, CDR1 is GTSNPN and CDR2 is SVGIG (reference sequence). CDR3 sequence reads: CAWRTDSNQPQHF. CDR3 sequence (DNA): TGTGCCTGGAGGACAGATAGCAATCAGCCCCAGCATTTT.

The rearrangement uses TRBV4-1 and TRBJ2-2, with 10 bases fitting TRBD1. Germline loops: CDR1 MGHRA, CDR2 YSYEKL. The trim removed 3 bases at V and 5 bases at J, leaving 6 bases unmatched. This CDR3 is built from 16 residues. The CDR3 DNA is TGCGCCAGCAGCCACGGGGACAGGGGCGATACCGGGGAGCTGTTTTTT. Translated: CASSHGDRGDTGELFF.